This TCR beta chain was obtained from a study of T-cell memory formation after mild COVID-19. As for the study in general: TCR clustering was largely donor specific. Study-wide results and caveats: A subset of responding clones appeared in pre-infection memory, suggesting cross-reactive memory joined.

Note on this clonotype: What it recognizes is unknown.

TCRdb re-called the 5' RACE reads through MiXCR, storing one row per CDR3 protein. The table records about 250,000 distinct CDR3 sequences, less than 20% of them present only once. The germline gives CDR1 GTSNPN, CDR2 SVGIG (reference sequence). The J segment lost 0 bases and the V segment lost 1 base, leaving 10 bases of the junction unmatched. This CDR3 is built from 18 residues. The clonotype was recovered from an adult woman who had mild COVID-19 (a few samples of this study predate the infection). Cell type and time point are not known. Sequenced input: PBMCs or a T cell subset sorted from them (not recorded which). The chain has TRBV30 and TRBJ1-5; 9 nucleotides match TRBD1. The CDR3 reads CAWSAGTGKRNSNQPQHF. DNA of the CDR3: TGTGCCTGGAGTGCCGGGACAGGGAAGAGGAATAGCAATCAGCCCCAGCATTTT. Variable domain in full (rest from reference TRBV30 and TRBJ1-5): SQTIHQWPATLVQPVGSPLSLECTVEGTSNPNLYWYRQAAGRGLQLLFYSVGIGQISSEVPQNLSASRPQDRQFILSSKKLLLSDSGFYLCAWSAGTGKRNSNQPQHFGDGTRLSIL.